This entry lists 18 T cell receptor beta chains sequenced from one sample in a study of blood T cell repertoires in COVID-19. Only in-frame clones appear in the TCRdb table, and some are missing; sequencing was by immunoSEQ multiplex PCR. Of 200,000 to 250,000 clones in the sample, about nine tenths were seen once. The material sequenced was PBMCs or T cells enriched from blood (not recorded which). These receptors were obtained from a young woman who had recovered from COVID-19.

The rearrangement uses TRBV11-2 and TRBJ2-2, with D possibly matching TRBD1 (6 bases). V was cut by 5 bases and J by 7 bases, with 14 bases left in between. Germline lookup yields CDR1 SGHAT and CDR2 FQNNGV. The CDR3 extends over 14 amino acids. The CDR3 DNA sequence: TGTGCCAGCAGCCAGTCCCAGGGGTTCGGGGAGCTGTTTTTT. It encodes CASSQSQGFGELFF.

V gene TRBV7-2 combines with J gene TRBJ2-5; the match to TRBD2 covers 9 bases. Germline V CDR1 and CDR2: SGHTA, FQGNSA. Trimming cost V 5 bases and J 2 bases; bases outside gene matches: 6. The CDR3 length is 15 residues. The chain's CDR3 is CASSPSGGLQETQYF. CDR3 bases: TGTGCCAGCAGCCCGAGCGGGGGGCTACAAGAGACCCAGTACTTC.

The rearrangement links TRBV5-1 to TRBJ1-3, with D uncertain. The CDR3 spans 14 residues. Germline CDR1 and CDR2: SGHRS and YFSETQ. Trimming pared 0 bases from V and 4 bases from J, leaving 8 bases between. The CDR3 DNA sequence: TGCGCCAGCAGCTTGGCGGGGTACGGAAACACCATATATTTT. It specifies CASSLAGYGNTIYF.

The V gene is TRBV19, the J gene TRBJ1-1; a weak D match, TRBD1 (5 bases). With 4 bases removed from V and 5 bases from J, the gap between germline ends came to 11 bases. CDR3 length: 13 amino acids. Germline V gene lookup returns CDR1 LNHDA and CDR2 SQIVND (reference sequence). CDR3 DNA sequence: TGTGCCAGTAGTACCCGGCACAGGACTGAAGCTTTCTTT. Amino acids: CASSTRHRTEAFF.

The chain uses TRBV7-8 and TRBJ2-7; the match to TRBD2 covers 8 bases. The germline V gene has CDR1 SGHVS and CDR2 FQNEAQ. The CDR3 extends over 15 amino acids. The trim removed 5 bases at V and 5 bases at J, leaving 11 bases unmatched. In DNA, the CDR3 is TGTGCCAGCAGCAGGGGCGGGGGGACCTGGGACGAGCAGTACTTC. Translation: CASSRGGGTWDEQYF.

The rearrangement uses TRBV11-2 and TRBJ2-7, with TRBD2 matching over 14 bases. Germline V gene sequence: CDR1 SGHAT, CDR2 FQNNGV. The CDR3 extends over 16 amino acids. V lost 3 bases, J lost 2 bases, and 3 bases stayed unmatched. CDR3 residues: CASSFGLAGGAYEQYF. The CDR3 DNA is TGTGCCAGCAGCTTTGGACTAGCGGGGGGAGCCTACGAGCAGTACTTC.

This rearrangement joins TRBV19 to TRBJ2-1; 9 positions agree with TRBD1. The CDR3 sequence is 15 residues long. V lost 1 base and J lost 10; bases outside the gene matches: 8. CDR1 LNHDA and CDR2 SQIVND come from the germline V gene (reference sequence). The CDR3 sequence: CASSIGTGAVREQFF. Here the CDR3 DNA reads TGTGCCAGTAGTATAGGGACAGGGGCAGTAAGGGAGCAGTTCTTC. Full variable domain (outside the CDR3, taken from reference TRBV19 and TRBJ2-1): DGGITQSPKYLFRKEGQNVTLSCEQNLNHDAMYWYRQDPGQGLRLIYYSQIVNDFQKGDIAEGYSVSREKKESFPLTVTSAQKNPTAFYLCASSIGTGAVREQFFGPGTRLTVL.

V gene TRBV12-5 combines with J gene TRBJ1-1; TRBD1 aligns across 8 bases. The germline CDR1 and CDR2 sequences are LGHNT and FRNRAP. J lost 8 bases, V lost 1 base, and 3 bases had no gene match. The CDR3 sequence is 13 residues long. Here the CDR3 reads CASGLGTGREAFF. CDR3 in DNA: TGTGCTAGTGGTTTGGGGACAGGGAGAGAAGCTTTCTTT.

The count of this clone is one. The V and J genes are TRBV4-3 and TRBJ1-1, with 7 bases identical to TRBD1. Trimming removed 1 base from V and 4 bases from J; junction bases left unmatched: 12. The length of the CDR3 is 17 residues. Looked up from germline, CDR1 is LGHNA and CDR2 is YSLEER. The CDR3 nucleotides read TGCGCCAGCAGCCAAGCGCCGACAGGGATGGGGAGCACTGAAGCTTTCTTT. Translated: CASSQAPTGMGSTEAFF.

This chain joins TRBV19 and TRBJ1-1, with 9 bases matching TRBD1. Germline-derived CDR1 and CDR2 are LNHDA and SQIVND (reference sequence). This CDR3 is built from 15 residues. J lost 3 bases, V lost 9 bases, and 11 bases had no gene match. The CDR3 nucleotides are TGTGCCAGCCGACGGACAGGGGAGGTCGACACTGAAGCTTTCTTT. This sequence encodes CASRRTGEVDTEAFF.

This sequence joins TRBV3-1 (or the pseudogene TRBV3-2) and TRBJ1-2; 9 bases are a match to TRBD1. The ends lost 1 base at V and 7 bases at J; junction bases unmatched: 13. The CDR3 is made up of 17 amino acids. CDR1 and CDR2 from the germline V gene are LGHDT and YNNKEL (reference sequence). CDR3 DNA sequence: TGTGCCAGCAGCCAAGCCAGGGCGGACAGGGGATCTTCTGGCTACACCTTC. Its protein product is CASSQARADRGSSGYTF.

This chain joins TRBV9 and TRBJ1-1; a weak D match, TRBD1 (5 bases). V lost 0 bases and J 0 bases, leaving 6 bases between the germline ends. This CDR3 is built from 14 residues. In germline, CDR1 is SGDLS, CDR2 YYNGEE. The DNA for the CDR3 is TGTGCCAGCAGCGTAGAGGGGCTGAACACTGAAGCTTTCTTT. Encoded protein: CASSVEGLNTEAFF.

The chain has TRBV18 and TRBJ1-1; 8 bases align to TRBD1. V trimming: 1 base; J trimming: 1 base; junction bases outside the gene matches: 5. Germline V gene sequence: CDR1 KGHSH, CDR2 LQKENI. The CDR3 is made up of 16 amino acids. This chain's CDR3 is CASSPLMTGANTEAFF. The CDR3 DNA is TGTGCCAGCTCACCACTAATGACAGGGGCGAACACTGAAGCTTTCTTT. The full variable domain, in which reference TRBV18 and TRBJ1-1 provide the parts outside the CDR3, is NAGVMQNPRHLVRRRGQEARLRCSPMKGHSHVYWYRQLPEEGLKFMVYLQKENIIDESGMPKERFSAEFPKEGPSILRIQQVVRGDSAAYFCASSPLMTGANTEAFFGQGTRLTVV.

The CDR3 region has the DNA TGTGCCAGCAGCCAAGAGACAGGGGCCTATTCACCCCTCCACTTT. Protein sequence: CASSQETGAYSPLHF. The V gene is TRBV3-1 (or the pseudogene TRBV3-2), the J gene TRBJ1-6, with 8 bases identical to TRBD1. Germline lookup yields CDR1 LGHDT and CDR2 YNNKEL (reference sequence). The ends lost 0 bases at V and 8 bases at J; junction bases unmatched: 3. The CDR3 runs 15 residues.

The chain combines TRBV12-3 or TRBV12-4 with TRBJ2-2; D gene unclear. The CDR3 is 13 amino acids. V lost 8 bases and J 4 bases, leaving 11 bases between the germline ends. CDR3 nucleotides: TGTGCCAGCCGACACAACGCCACCGGGGAGCTGTTTTTT. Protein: CASRHNATGELFF.

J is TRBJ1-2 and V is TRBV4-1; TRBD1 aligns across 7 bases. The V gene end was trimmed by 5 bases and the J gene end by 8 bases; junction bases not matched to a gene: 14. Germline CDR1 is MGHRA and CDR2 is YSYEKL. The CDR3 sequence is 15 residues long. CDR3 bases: TGCGCCAGCAGCTCCCTCTCCGGGACAGCCGTGGGCTACACCTTC. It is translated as CASSSLSGTAVGYTF.

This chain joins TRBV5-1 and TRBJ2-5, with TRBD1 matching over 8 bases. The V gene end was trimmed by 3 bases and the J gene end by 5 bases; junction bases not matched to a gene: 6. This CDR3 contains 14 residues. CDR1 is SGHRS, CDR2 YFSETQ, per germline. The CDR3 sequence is CASSSSTGEETQYF. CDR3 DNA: TGCGCCAGCAGCTCCTCGACAGGGGAGGAGACCCAGTACTTC.

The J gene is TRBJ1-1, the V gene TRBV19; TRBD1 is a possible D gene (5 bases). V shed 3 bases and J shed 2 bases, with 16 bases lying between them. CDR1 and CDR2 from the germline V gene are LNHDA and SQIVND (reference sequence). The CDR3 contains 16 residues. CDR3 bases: TGTGCCAGTAGTATGATGGTCAGGGCGGAAAACACTGAAGCTTTCTTT. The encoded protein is CASSMMVRAENTEAFF. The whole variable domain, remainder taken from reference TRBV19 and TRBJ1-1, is DGGITQSPKYLFRKEGQNVTLSCEQNLNHDAMYWYRQDPGQGLRLIYYSQIVNDFQKGDIAEGYSVSREKKESFPLTVTSAQKNPTAFYLCASSMMVRAENTEAFFGQGTRLTVV.